This TCR beta chain was identified in a study of HIV-infected patients and healthy controls. The repertoire came from unfractionated whole blood and reflected all unsorted peripheral T cells. Two fifths of the ten uninfected healthy control donors were sampled twice, three to four months apart. Peripheral blood, 2 to 3 ml, was drawn for RNA extraction. cDNA was made from about 500 ng RNA using alpha and beta constant primers. Using multiplexing indices, alpha and beta chain libraries were generated apart by chain-specific third strand synthesis. The library had 12-nucleotide molecular identifiers formed by two random hexamers joined together. Each CDR3 protein is one row after TCRdb ran MiXCR on the 5' RACE reads. The sample records around 9,000 distinct CDR3 sequences, about 6% being singletons. Comments on this clonotype: Its antigen is not known.

The study, taken as a whole, reports: Size-matching overweighted rare events from HIV-infected data when comparing patients with controls.

Material: blood. The sequence came from an adult in good health.

The CDR3 spells CASSLGGGRFNEQFF. DNA of the CDR3: TGTGCCAGCAGCTTAGGGGGAGGGCGATTCAATGAGCAGTTCTTC. The chain joins TRBV11-2 to TRBJ2-1; TRBD2 agrees at 7 bases. The CDR3 length is 15 residues. V dropped 1 base and J dropped 6; count of bases not matched to a gene: 6. The germline V gene has CDR1 SGHAT and CDR2 FQNNGV.